These 11 T cell receptor beta chains originate from one sample sequenced in a study of tissue T cells after allogeneic stem cell transplantation. The data were produced by immunoSEQ multiplex PCR, yet TCRdb's version contains in-frame clones alone and is incomplete. The data show about 43,000 clones, about nine tenths seen once. The sequences come from blood, collected before transplantation. The receptors shown here come from a woman between 35 and 70 years old who later had graft-versus-host disease after an allogeneic stem cell transplant.

The rearrangement links TRBV4-3 to TRBJ2-7, with a weak D call TRBD2 (6 bases). V dropped 0 bases and J dropped 2 bases, with 11 bases sitting between them. CDR3 length: 15 residues. CDR1 and CDR2 from the germline V gene are LGHNA and YSLEER. The DNA of the CDR3 is TGCGCCAGCAGCCAAGATGTCGGGGGTACCTACGAGCAGTACTTC. Translating it yields CASSQDVGGTYEQYF.

The CDR3 region has the DNA TGTGCCAGCAGTGACCTGGGACAGGGGGTGACCGGGGAGCTGTTTTTT. Protein product: CASSDLGQGVTGELFF. The V and J genes are TRBV6-2 or TRBV6-3 and TRBJ2-2; 11 positions agree with TRBD1. The CDR3 is 16 amino acids. Germline trimming cut 5 bases from V and 5 bases from J; bases unmatched to any gene: 7. CDR1 and CDR2 (germline): MNHEY, SVGEGT.

The rearrangement uses TRBV6-5 and TRBJ1-5, with TRBD1 identical over 7 bases. Per the germline V gene, CDR1 is MNHEY and CDR2 is SVGAGI. V lost 7 bases, J lost 7 bases, and 13 bases stayed unmatched. The CDR3 has 15 amino acids. The CDR3 region has the DNA TGTGCCAGCACGAGGGACAGCTTTCCGGACCAGCCCCAGCATTTT. Its translation: CASTRDSFPDQPQHF.

The chain employs TRBV20-1 and TRBJ2-1; D possibly corresponds to TRBD1 (5 bases). Per the germline V gene, CDR1 is DFQATT and CDR2 is SNEGSKA (reference sequence). This CDR3 region has 11 residues. Between the trimmed V and J ends, which lost 3 bases and 10 bases, there was a span of 10 bases. The CDR3: CSARAGREQFF. CDR3 in DNA: TGCAGTGCTAGGGCAGGGCGCGAGCAGTTCTTC.

This chain joins TRBV24-1 and TRBJ2-3, with no clear D. The CDR3 contains 13 residues. Germline values: CDR1 KGHDR, CDR2 SFDVKD. Trimming left V 5 bases short and J 6 bases short, with 11 bases between. CDR3 region: CATSVGNSDTQYF. In nucleotides, the CDR3 is TGTGCCACCAGTGTAGGGAACTCGGATACGCAGTATTTT.

In its sample, this clone was seen once. CDR3 coding DNA: TGTGCCAGCAGTGAATGGGACAGGGGGCGACGCGAGCAGTACTTC. It encodes CASSEWDRGRREQYF. The rearrangement uses TRBV6-1 and TRBJ2-7, with TRBD1 identical over 12 bases. Per the germline V gene, CDR1 is MNHNS and CDR2 is SASEGT. V trimming: 2 bases; J trimming: 6 bases; junction bases outside the gene matches: 5. The CDR3 spans 15 residues.

The chain links TRBV7-2 to TRBJ2-5; 8 bases are a match to TRBD2. The CDR3 has 18 residues. Germline-derived CDR1 and CDR2 are SGHTA and FQGNSA. J was trimmed by 5 bases and V by 4 bases; bases with no gene match: 18. CDR3 residues: CASSSHGPSGSFGETQYF. The CDR3 DNA reads as TGTGCCAGCAGCTCCCACGGACCAAGCGGGAGCTTTGGGGAGACCCAGTACTTC.

The CDR3 nucleotides read TGTGCCTGGAGTGTATCCCGATACTATGGCTACACCTTC. It specifies CAWSVSRYYGYTF. The chain carries TRBV30 and TRBJ1-2; D remains ambiguous. Deletions cut 0 bases from V and 3 bases from J, with 8 bases between. CDR3 size: 13 residues. The germline V gene encodes CDR1 GTSNPN and CDR2 SVGIG (reference sequence).

The chain carries TRBV6-6 and TRBJ2-7; TRBD1 matches 9 bases. The ends lost 4 bases at V and 3 bases at J; junction bases unmatched: 4. This CDR3 contains 14 residues. The germline V gene has CDR1 MNHNY and CDR2 SVGAGI (reference sequence). The CDR3 region has the DNA TGTGCCAGCAGTTCGGACAGGGGAAACTACGAGCAGTACTTC. This codes for CASSSDRGNYEQYF.

For the CDR3, the DNA is TGTGCCAGTAGGCCCCCGGGGAACACTGAAGCTTTCTTT. Its protein product is CASRPPGNTEAFF. The V gene is TRBV6-5, the J gene TRBJ1-1; D gene uncertain. The CDR3 covers 13 residues. Germline assignment: CDR1 MNHEY and CDR2 SVGAGI. The V and J ends lost 9 bases and 1 base respectively, with 12 bases between them.

The genes are TRBV6-4 and TRBJ1-1, with a weak D call TRBD1 (5 bases). This CDR3 is 13 amino acids long. The ends were cut back, 3 bases at V and 2 bases at J, with 7 bases in the middle. CDR1 MRHNA and CDR2 SNTAGT come from the germline V gene. CDR3 DNA: TGTGCCAGCAGTGAAAGGGGTAACACTGAAGCTTTCTTT. Protein sequence: CASSERGNTEAFF.